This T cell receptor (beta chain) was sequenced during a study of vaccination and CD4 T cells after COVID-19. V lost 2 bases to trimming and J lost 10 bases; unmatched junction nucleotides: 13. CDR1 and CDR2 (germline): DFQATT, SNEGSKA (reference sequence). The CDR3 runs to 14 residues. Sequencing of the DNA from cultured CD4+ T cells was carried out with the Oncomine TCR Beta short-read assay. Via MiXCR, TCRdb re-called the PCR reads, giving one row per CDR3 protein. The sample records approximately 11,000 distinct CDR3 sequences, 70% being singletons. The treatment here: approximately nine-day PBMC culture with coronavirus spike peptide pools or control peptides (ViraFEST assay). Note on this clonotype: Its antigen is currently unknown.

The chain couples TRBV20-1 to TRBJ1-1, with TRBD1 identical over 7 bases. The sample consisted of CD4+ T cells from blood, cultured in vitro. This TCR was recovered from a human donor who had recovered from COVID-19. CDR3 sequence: CSARPTPGGQGAFF. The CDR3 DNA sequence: TGCAGTGCTAGACCCACCCCAGGGGGGCAAGGAGCTTTCTTT.